This T cell receptor (beta chain) was identified in a study of T-cell reconstitution after alpha-beta-depleted transplantation in children. Unique molecular identifiers were used to barcode this TCRbeta library. TCRdb independently ran MiXCR on the PCR reads; one entry per CDR3 protein. Of some 310,000 distinct CDR3 sequences listed, over 20% are singletons. This CDR3 region has 14 residues. Looked up from germline, CDR1 is SGHRS and CDR2 is YFSETQ. V lost 5 bases and J 6 bases, leaving 17 bases between the germline ends. Study findings and constraints: Newly produced T cells mostly accounted for T-cell counts and diversity one year post-transplant. Some patients' high day-60 TCRbeta diversity was attributed to recipient cells surviving conditioning. Reportedly, roughly two months post-transplant, alpha-beta T cells arose from several hundred expanded graft clones.

To note about this clonotype: The antigen is unknown.

The receptor's source is a male patient between 5 and 17 years old who had a stem cell transplant for acute lymphoblastic leukemia, so the T cells may come from the graft donor. Sequenced here: PBMCs, mostly from graft donor cells, sampled 180 days after TCRalphabeta/CD19-depleted stem cell transplant. V and J are TRBV5-1 and TRBJ2-5, with D perhaps TRBD1 (5 bases). CDR3 DNA: TGCGCCAGCAGAGTGGTGCAGGGCGAGCAGACCCAGTACTTC. It codes for CASRVVQGEQTQYF.